This entry concerns a single T cell receptor (beta chain). Germline CDR1 and CDR2: MNHEY and SVGAGI. The CDR3 has 13 amino acids. Trimming took 8 bases from V and 0 from J, leaving 9 bases between them. This record comes from a study of blood T cell repertoires in COVID-19. In the original workflow: Amplified reference gene primers provided the basis for estimating nucleated cell counts. Sequencing used immunoSEQ multiplex PCR; TCRdb keeps in-frame clones, though not all of them. D and trimming come from the DNA, and the V and J calls and clone size come from that table. The table has some 140,000 clones, around nine tenths seen once.

Sequenced material: peripheral blood. This receptor was identified in a man in his 70s with active COVID-19. V and J are TRBV6-5 and TRBJ2-3; possible D gene TRBD2, 5 bases. The CDR3 protein is CASPEGSTDTQYF. The CDR3 DNA reads TGTGCCAGCCCAGAGGGAAGCACAGATACGCAGTATTTT.